The clone carrying this T cell receptor (beta chain) was detected only a few times. Original handling: Reference gene primers were amplified, and this amplification served to estimate nucleated cell counts. Profiled with immunoSEQ multiplex PCR; TCRdb holds only in-frame clones, not every one. That table gives V, J and clone size, and the DNA gave D and trimming. This table has roughly 380,000 clones, about 85% appearing once. This entry comes from a study of blood T cell repertoires in COVID-19. Study context: Both acute and convalescent COVID-19 samples were obtained from the United States, Italy and Spain. PBMCs, B-cell-depleted T cells, or T cells were the source of the cDNA or gDNA that made up the material.

This CDR3 contains 13 residues. Trimming stripped 4 bases from V and 3 bases from J, with 7 bases between. Per germline, CDR1 SNHLY and CDR2 FYNNEI. The sequence derives from a woman under 30 with acute or convalescent COVID-19. The rearrangement joins TRBV2 to TRBJ1-5; TRBD1 might be the D (5 bases). Sequenced input: peripheral blood. CDR3 protein: CASSGQPNQPQHF. DNA of the CDR3: TGTGCCAGCAGTGGACAGCCCAATCAGCCCCAGCATTTT.